This entry lists 20 T cell receptor beta chains sequenced from one sample in a study of control samples from healthy donors and cancer patients. This table comes from immunoSEQ multiplex PCR, and its TCRdb copy is limited to in-frame clones, with some not included. In the table there are over 150,000 clones, approximately 94% of which are singletons. The specimen sequenced was PBMCs. The source is a man aged 60 to 69 with colorectal cancer.

The V call is TRBV4-1, the J call TRBJ1-1, with 7 nucleotides matching TRBD1. V gave up 0 bases and J gave up 10 bases; unmatched junction bases: 20. Germline assignment: CDR1 MGHRA and CDR2 YSYEKL. The CDR3 totals 18 residues. The CDR3 here is CASSQDLRGDGPGLRAFF. The CDR3 region has the DNA TGCGCCAGCAGCCAAGATCTCAGGGGGGATGGTCCGGGATTAAGAGCTTTCTTT.

This clone was recorded once. The chain couples TRBV2 to TRBJ2-7, with 10 positions matching TRBD2. CDR1 is SNHLY, CDR2 FYNNEI, per germline. The CDR3 sequence is 15 residues long. After removal of 5 bases from V and 2 bases from J, the junction contained 6 bases not matched to a gene. CDR3 region: CASSRASGGTYEQYF. DNA for the CDR3: TGTGCCAGCAGTCGCGCTAGCGGGGGTACCTACGAGCAGTACTTC.

CDR3 sequence: CASSLRQVYGYTF. The CDR3 DNA follows: TGTGCCAGCAGTTTAAGACAGGTCTATGGCTACACCTTC. The chain recombines TRBV28 with TRBJ1-2, with TRBD1 as a possible D gene (6 bases). V was pared by 2 bases and J by 4 bases, with 8 bases between. Germline V gene sequence: CDR1 MDHEN, CDR2 SYDVKM. The CDR3 is made up of 13 amino acids.

The chain carries TRBV6-2 or TRBV6-3 and TRBJ1-2, with a tentative D call TRBD1 (5 bases). V dropped 4 bases and J dropped 8 bases, with 11 bases sitting between them. Germline CDR1 is MNHEY and CDR2 is SVGEGT. CDR3 length: 12 residues. CDR3 in amino acids: CASSSVRGGYTF. DNA for the CDR3: TGTGCCAGCAGTTCGGTCCGGGGCGGCTACACCTTC.

The rearrangement links TRBV27 to TRBJ2-7; D might be TRBD1 (6 bases). In germline, CDR1 is MNHEY, CDR2 SMNVEV (reference sequence). V shed 3 bases and J shed 2 bases, with 8 bases lying between them. This CDR3 is built from 13 residues. The CDR3 DNA reads TGTGCCAGCAGTTTCGCAGGGGCCTACGAGCAGTACTTC. It yields the protein CASSFAGAYEQYF.

This sequence joins TRBV23-1 and TRBJ2-7; perhaps D is TRBD1 or TRBD2 (6 bases each). TRBV23-1 has ORF status, its function being uncertain. V was shortened by 3 bases and J by 6 bases, with 15 bases between the two germline ends. This CDR3 spans 14 amino acids. CDR3 in amino acids: CASSHLGGQPEQYF. In nucleotides, the CDR3 is TGCGCCAGCAGTCACCTCGGGGGACAACCCGAGCAGTACTTC.

The chain has TRBV7-9 and TRBJ1-5; D call uncertain. CDR3 length: 12 residues. V lost 1 base to trimming and J lost 3 bases, with 1 base between them. Germline V CDR1 and CDR2: SEHNR, FQNEAQ (reference sequence). CDR3 protein: CASSLVNQPQHF. CDR3 bases: TGTGCCAGCAGCTTAGTCAATCAGCCCCAGCATTTT.

J is TRBJ2-5 and V is TRBV7-2; a weak D match, TRBD2 (6 bases). Trimming took off 4 bases at V and 2 bases at J, with 8 bases between the two ends. Germline V CDR1 and CDR2: SGHTA, FQGNSA. This CDR3 has 13 amino acids. CDR3 coding DNA: TGTGCCAGCAGCTCCGGGACTCAAGAGACCCAGTACTTC. It yields the protein CASSSGTQETQYF. The full variable domain, in which reference TRBV7-2 and TRBJ2-5 provide the parts outside the CDR3, is GAGVSQSPSNKVTEKGKDVELRCDPISGHTALYWYRQSLGQGLEFLIYFQGNSAPDKSGLPSDRFSAERTGGSVSTLTIQRTQQEDSAVYLCASSSGTQETQYFGPGTRLLVL.

The V and J genes are TRBV5-1 and TRBJ2-7; D possibly uses TRBD1 or TRBD2 (5 bases each). V was shortened by 4 bases and J by 0 bases, with 14 bases between the two germline ends. There are 15 residues in the CDR3. Germline loops: CDR1 SGHRS, CDR2 YFSETQ. In DNA, the CDR3 is TGCGCCAGCAGCACCGGGACCTCTGACTCCTACGAGCAGTACTTC. Amino acid sequence: CASSTGTSDSYEQYF.

The chain couples TRBV5-5 to TRBJ1-3; 11 positions match TRBD1. This CDR3 region has 15 residues. CDR1 is SGHKS and CDR2 is YYEKEE in the germline V gene (reference sequence). Unmatched junction bases numbered 5, after V lost 5 bases and J lost 4 bases. Written as DNA, the CDR3 is TGTGCCAGCAGTTCGGACAGGGGGCAGGGAAACACCATATATTTT. It is translated as CASSSDRGQGNTIYF. Based on the CDR3 plus reference TRBV5-5 and TRBJ1-3, the full variable domain is DAGVTQSPTHLIKTRGQQVTLRCSPISGHKSVSWYQQVLGQGPQFIFQYYEKEERGRGNFPDRFSARQFPNYSSELNVNALLLGDSALYLCASSSDRGQGNTIYFGEGSWLTVV.

The chain links TRBV2 to TRBJ1-5, with D maybe TRBD1 (5 bases). V gave up 2 bases and J gave up 5 bases, with 13 bases separating them. The CDR3 has 15 amino acids. Germline loops: CDR1 SNHLY, CDR2 FYNNEI. The CDR3 region has the DNA TGTGCCAGCAGTGAATTAGGGGCTGGGTATCAGCCCCAGCATTTT. Translation: CASSELGAGYQPQHF. Full variable domain (remainder filled in from reference TRBV2 and TRBJ1-5): EPEVTQTPSHQVTQMGQEVILRCVPISNHLYFYWYRQILGQKVEFLVSFYNNEISEKSEIFDDQFSVERPDGSNFTLKIRSTKLEDSAMYFCASSELGAGYQPQHFGDGTRLSIL.

The chain carries TRBV5-1 and TRBJ2-7; possible D gene TRBD2, 5 bases. The V gene's germline CDR1 is SGHRS and CDR2 YFSETQ. V lost 1 base and J lost 2, with 16 bases in between. The CDR3 length is 16 residues. The CDR3 DNA is TGCGCCAGCAGCTTGTCTGTGACCCTAGCAGCCTACGAGCAGTACTTC. It is translated as CASSLSVTLAAYEQYF.

The DNA for the CDR3 is TGTGCCAGTAGTCAGGGGGCAGCTGGAAACACCATATATTTT. It translates to CASSQGAAGNTIYF. The chain recombines TRBV19 with TRBJ1-3; 8 bases fit TRBD1. The CDR3 covers 14 residues. The trim removed 5 bases at V and 2 bases at J, leaving 2 bases unmatched. Germline CDR1 LNHDA, CDR2 SQIVND (reference sequence).

The V and J genes are TRBV4-1 and TRBJ2-7; D not resolved. This CDR3 region has 12 residues. Trimming removed 1 base at V and 2 bases at J, with 3 bases between. Germline V gene data show CDR1 as MGHRA and CDR2 as YSYEKL. CDR3 protein: CASSQGAYEQYF. DNA of the CDR3: TGCGCCAGCAGCCAAGGGGCCTACGAGCAGTACTTC.

This chain links TRBV7-9 with TRBJ1-6, with 8 bases that match TRBD1. Losses at the gene ends were 5 bases for V and 6 bases for J; bases not matched to a gene: 9. From germline, CDR1 is SEHNR and CDR2 FQNEAQ (reference sequence). CDR3 length equals 16 residues. CDR3 nucleotides: TGTGCCAGCAGCCTGCTTCGGACAGGGTTTAATTCACCCCTCCACTTT. It specifies CASSLLRTGFNSPLHF.

The rearrangement uses TRBV20-1 and TRBJ2-1, with D possibly TRBD2 on 5 matching bases. V lost 3 bases and J 13 bases, leaving 13 bases between the germline ends. The CDR3 runs to 11 residues. Germline V gives CDR1 DFQATT, CDR2 SNEGSKA (reference sequence). CDR3 DNA sequence: TGCAGTGCTAGTGTCCGAGACTACCAGTTCTTC. It is translated as CSASVRDYQFF.

The chain carries TRBV24-1 and TRBJ2-7; D remains unclear. Germline loops: CDR1 KGHDR, CDR2 SFDVKD. The CDR3 extends over 12 amino acids. Trimming removed 0 bases at V and 6 bases at J, with 5 bases between. CDR3 region: CATSDLAGEQYF. The DNA for the CDR3 is TGTGCCACCAGTGATTTGGCAGGCGAGCAGTACTTC.

This clone was detected once. The chain recombines TRBV7-2 with TRBJ2-6; 7 nucleotides match TRBD1. Germline-derived CDR1 and CDR2 are SGHTA and FQGNSA. J was trimmed by 0 bases and V by 5 bases; bases with no gene match: 4. The CDR3 consists of 16 residues. CDR3 bases: TGTGCCAGCAGCCTGGGACAGCCCTCTGGGGCCAACGTCCTGACTTTC. It encodes CASSLGQPSGANVLTF. Together with reference TRBV7-2 and TRBJ2-6, the CDR3 gives the full variable domain: GAGVSQSPSNKVTEKGKDVELRCDPISGHTALYWYRQSLGQGLEFLIYFQGNSAPDKSGLPSDRFSAERTGGSVSTLTIQRTQQEDSAVYLCASSLGQPSGANVLTFGAGSRLTVL.

In DNA, the CDR3 is TGTGCCAGCAGCTTGGCCCCAGGAAACACCGGGGAGCTGTTTTTT. The encoded protein is CASSLAPGNTGELFF. The chain joins TRBV5-6 to TRBJ2-2, with unresolved D. The CDR3 runs 15 residues. V lost 0 bases, J lost 2 bases, and 8 bases lay in between. CDR1 and CDR2 (germline): SGHDT, YYEEEE.

The chain couples TRBV7-6 to TRBJ1-2; the D gene is possibly TRBD1 (5 bases). The germline CDR1 and CDR2 sequences are SGHVS and FNYEAQ. The CDR3 consists of 13 residues. V lost 10 bases to trimming and J lost 3 bases, with 15 bases between them. The CDR3 region is CATRTLGDYGYTF. The CDR3 region has the DNA TGTGCCACCCGTACCCTGGGGGACTATGGCTACACCTTC.